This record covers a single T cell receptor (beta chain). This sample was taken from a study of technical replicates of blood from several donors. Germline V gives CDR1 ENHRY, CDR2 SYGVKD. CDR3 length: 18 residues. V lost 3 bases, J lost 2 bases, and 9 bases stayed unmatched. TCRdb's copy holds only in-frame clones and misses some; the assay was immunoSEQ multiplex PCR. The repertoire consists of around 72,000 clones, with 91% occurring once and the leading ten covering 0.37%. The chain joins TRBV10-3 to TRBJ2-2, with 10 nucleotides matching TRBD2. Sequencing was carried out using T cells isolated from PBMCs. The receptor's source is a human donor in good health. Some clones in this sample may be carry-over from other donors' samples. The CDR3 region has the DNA TGTGCCATCAGTGAACATAGCGGGGGGACCGAAAACACCGGGGAGCTGTTTTTT. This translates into CAISEHSGGTENTGELFF.